The sequence of this T cell receptor (beta chain) was determined in a study of T cell responses to AZD1222 COVID-19 vaccine. Concerning this clone: Its antigen is still unknown.

Study-level points and caveats: Most donors were white British and more were female, and clonal diversity was possibly underestimated.

The repertoire was sequenced with immunoSEQ multiplex PCR; TCRdb's copy has only in-frame clones and lacks some. The sample consists of about 68,000 clones, 86% of them appearing once. The source material was peripheral blood, sampled on day 0 of AZD1222 vaccination. This receptor was taken from an adult in good health.

CDR3 nucleotide sequence: TGTGCCAGCAGCGTAGTTACAGGGGGCGTGGCAGATACGCAGTATTTT. Translating it yields CASSVVTGGVADTQYF. V is TRBV9 and J is TRBJ2-3; TRBD1 matches at 9 bases. V trimming: 0 bases; J trimming: 4 bases; junction bases outside the gene matches: 6. Germline assignment: CDR1 SGDLS and CDR2 YYNGEE. This CDR3 has 16 residues.